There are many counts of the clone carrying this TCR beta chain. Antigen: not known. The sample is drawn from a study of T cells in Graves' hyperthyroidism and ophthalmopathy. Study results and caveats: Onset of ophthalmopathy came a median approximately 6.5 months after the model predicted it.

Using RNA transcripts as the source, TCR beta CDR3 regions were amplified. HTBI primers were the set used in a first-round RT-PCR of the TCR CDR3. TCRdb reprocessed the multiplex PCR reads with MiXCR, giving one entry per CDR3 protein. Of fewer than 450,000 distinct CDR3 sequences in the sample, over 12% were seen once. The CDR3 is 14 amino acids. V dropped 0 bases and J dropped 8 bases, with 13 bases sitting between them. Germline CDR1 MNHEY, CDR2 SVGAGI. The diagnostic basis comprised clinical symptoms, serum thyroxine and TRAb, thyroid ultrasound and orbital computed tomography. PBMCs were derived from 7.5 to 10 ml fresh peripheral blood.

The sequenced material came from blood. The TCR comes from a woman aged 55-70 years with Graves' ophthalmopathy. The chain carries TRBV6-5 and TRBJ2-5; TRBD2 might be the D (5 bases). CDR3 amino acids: CASSYSARELTQYF. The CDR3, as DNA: TGTGCCAGCAGTTACTCCGCAAGGGAGCTTACCCAGTACTTC.